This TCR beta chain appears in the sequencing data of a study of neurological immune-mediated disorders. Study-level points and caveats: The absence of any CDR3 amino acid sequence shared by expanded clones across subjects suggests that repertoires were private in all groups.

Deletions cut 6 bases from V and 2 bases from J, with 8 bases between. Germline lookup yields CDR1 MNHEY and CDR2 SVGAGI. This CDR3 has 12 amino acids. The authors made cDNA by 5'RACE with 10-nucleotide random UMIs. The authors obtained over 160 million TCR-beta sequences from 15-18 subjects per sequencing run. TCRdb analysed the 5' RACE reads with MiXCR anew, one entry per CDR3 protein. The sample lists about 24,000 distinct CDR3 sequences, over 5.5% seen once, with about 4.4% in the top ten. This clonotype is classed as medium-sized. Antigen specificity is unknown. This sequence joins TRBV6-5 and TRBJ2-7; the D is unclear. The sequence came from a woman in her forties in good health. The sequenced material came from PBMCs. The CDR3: CASSRPAYEQYF. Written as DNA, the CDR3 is TGTGCCAGCAGCCGCCCGGCCTACGAGCAGTACTTC.